This T cell receptor beta chain was sequenced for a study of cytomegalovirus exposure and HLA in healthy donors. Regarding the study as a whole: According to an earlier analysis, most TCR beta V segments yielded productive rearrangements about 90% or about 30% of the time. A few CMV-associated chains proved CMV antigen-specific in vitro.

A word on this clone: Its antigen is still unknown.

V was trimmed by 2 bases and J by 5 bases, leaving 7 bases between them. CDR3 length equals 13 residues. Germline loops: CDR1 SEHNR, CDR2 FQNEAQ (reference sequence). PCR amplification relied on 60 Vbeta primers (plus 13 Jbeta primers). Sequenced by immunoSEQ multiplex PCR; TCRdb stores in-frame clones only, minus some. This sample carries about 200,000 clones, 70% to 80% of them seen once, and the ten largest clones take roughly 13%. V usage is TRBV7-9 and J usage is TRBJ1-5; the D is unclear. The receptor was isolated from a woman aged 25-40 years in good health and CMV-seropositive. Sequencing was done on a sample of PBMCs. The chain's CDR3 is CASSLSGDQPQHF. CDR3 DNA: TGTGCCAGCAGCTTATCCGGGGATCAGCCCCAGCATTTT.